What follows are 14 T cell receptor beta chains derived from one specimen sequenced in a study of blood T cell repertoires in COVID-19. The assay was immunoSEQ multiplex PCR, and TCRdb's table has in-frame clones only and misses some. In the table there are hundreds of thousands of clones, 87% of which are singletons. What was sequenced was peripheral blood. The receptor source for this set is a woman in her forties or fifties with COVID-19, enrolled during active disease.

CDR3 nucleotides: TGTGCCAGCAGTTTATCCTTCACGGGAAGGGAAGGAGCTTTCTTT. This encodes CASSLSFTGREGAFF. The chain is built from TRBV27 and TRBJ1-1; D call uncertain. The CDR3 consists of 15 residues. The ends were cut back, 0 bases at V and 10 bases at J, with 18 bases in the middle. Germline CDR1 reads MNHEY; CDR2 reads SMNVEV (reference sequence).

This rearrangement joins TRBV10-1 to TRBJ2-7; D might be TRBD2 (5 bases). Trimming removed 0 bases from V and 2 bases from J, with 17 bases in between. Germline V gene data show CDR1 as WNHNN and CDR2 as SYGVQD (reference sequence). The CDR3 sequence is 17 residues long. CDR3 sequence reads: CASSESLFGSRPYEQYF. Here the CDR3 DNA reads TGCGCCAGCAGTGAGTCCCTTTTTGGGAGCCGCCCCTACGAGCAGTACTTC.

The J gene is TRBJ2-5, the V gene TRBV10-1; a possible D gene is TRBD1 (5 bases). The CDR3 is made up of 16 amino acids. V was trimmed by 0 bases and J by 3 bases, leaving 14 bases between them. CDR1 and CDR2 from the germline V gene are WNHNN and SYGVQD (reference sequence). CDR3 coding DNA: TGCGCCAGCAGTGAGTCGAGGTATGGGGCAGAAGAGACCCAGTACTTC. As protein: CASSESRYGAEETQYF.

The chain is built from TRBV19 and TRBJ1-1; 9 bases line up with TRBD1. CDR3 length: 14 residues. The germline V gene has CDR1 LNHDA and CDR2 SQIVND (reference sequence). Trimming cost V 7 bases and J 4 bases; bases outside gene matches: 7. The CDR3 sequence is CASTFGTGRTEAFF. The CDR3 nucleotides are TGTGCCAGTACCTTTGGGACAGGGCGCACTGAAGCTTTCTTT.

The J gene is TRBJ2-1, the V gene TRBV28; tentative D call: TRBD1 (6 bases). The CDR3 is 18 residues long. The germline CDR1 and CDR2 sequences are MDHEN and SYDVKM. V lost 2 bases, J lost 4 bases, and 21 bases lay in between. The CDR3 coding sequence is TGTGCCAGCAGTTTAGATTTCCCCACAGTAAGGGGGTACAATGAGCAGTTCTTC. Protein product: CASSLDFPTVRGYNEQFF.

The CDR3 is CAISENGIASPLHF. DNA of the CDR3: TGTGCCATCAGTGAGAACGGGATAGCCTCACCCCTCCACTTT. The chain joins TRBV10-3 to TRBJ1-6, with unresolved D. The CDR3 covers 14 residues. Germline assignment: CDR1 ENHRY and CDR2 SYGVKD. Trimming left V 2 bases short and J 10 bases short, with 12 bases between.

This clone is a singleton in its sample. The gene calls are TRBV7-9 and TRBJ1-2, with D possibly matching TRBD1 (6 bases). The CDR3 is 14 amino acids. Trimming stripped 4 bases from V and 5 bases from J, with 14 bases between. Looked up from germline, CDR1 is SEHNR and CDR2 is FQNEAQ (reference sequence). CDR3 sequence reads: CASSSVQGAYGYTF. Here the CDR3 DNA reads TGTGCCAGCAGCTCCGTACAGGGAGCGTATGGCTACACCTTC.

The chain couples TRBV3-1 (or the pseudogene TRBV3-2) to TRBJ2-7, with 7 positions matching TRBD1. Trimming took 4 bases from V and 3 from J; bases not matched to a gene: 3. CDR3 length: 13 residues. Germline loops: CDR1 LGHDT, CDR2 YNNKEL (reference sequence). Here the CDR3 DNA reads TGTGCCAGCAGCCGGGACAGAAACTACGAGCAGTACTTC. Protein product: CASSRDRNYEQYF.

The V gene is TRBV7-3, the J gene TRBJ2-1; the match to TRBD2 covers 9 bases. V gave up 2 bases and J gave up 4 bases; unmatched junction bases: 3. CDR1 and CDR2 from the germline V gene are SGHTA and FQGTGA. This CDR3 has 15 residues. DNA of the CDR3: TGTGCCAGCAGCTTAGCGCGGGAGGGTTACAATGAGCAGTTCTTC. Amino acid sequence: CASSLAREGYNEQFF.

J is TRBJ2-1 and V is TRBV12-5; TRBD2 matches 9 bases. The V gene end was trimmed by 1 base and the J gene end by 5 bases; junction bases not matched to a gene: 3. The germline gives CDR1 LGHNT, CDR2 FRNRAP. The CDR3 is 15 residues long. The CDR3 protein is CASGLGLAGNNEQFF. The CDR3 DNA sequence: TGTGCTAGTGGTTTGGGGCTAGCGGGAAACAATGAGCAGTTCTTC.

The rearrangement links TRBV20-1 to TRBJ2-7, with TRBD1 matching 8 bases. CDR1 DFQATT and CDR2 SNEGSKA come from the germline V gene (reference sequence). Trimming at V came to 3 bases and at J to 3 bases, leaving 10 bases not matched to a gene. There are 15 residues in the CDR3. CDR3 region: CSASRDRLAYYEQYF. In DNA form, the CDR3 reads TGCAGTGCTAGTCGGGACAGGTTAGCTTACTACGAGCAGTACTTC.

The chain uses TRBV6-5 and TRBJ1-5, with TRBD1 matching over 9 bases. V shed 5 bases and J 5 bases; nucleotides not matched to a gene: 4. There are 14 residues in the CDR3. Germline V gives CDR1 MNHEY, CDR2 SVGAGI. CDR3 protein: CASSTGGGYQPQHF. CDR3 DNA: TGTGCCAGCAGTACAGGGGGCGGCTATCAGCCCCAGCATTTT.

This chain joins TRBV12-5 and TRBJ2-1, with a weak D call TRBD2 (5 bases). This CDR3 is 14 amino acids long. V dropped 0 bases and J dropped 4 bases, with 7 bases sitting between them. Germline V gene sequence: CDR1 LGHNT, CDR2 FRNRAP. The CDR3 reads CASGLVPGYNEQFF. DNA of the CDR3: TGTGCTAGTGGTTTGGTCCCGGGGTACAATGAGCAGTTCTTC.

The chain's CDR3 is CAWRARGLYAYF. The CDR3 DNA follows: TGTGCCTGGAGGGCACGTGGTTTGTATGCGTACTTC. The chain employs TRBV30 and TRBJ2-7; no firm D call. CDR1 is GTSNPN and CDR2 is SVGIG in the germline V gene (reference sequence). CDR3 length: 12 amino acids. V dropped 3 bases and J dropped 12 bases, with 18 bases sitting between them.